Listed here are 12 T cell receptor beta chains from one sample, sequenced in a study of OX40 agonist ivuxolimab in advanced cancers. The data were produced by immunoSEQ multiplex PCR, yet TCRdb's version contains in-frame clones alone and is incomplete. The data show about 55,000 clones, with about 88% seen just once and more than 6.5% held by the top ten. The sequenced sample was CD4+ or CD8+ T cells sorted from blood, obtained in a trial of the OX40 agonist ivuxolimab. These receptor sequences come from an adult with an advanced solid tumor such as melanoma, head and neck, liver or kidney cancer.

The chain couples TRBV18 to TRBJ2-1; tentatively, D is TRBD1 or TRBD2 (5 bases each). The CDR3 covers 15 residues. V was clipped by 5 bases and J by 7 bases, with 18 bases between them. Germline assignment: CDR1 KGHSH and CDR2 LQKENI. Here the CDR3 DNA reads TGTGCCAGCTCAGCTAGCAGGGCAAACCGAAATGAGCAGTTCTTC. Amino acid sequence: CASSASRANRNEQFF.

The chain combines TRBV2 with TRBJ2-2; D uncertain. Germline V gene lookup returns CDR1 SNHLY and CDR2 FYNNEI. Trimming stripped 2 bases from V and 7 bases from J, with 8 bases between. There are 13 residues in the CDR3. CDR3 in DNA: TGTGCCAGCAGTGAATCTGGGATCGGGGAGCTGTTTTTT. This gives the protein CASSESGIGELFF. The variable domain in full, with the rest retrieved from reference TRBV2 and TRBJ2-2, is EPEVTQTPSHQVTQMGQEVILRCVPISNHLYFYWYRQILGQKVEFLVSFYNNEISEKSEIFDDQFSVERPDGSNFTLKIRSTKLEDSAMYFCASSESGIGELFFGEGSRLTVL.

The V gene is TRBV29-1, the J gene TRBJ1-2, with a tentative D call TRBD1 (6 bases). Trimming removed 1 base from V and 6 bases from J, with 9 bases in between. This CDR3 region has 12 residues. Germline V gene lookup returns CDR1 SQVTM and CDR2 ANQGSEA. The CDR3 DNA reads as TGCAGCGTTGAAGGGGGGGCGGATGGCTACACCTTC. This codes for CSVEGGADGYTF.

Here the CDR3 DNA reads TGTGCCTGGAGGGGACAGGGGTACTATGGCTACACCTTC. This codes for CAWRGQGYYGYTF. The gene calls are TRBV30 and TRBJ1-2; the match to TRBD1 covers 10 bases. From germline, CDR1 is GTSNPN and CDR2 SVGIG (reference sequence). This CDR3 is built from 13 residues. With 3 bases clipped from V and 3 bases from J, the junction kept 1 base outside the gene matches.

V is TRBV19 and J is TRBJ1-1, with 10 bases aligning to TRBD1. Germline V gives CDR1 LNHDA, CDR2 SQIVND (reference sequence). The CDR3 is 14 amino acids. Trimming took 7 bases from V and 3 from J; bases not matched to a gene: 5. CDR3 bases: TGTGCCAGTAACCGACAGGGGGCTCACACTGAAGCTTTCTTT. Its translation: CASNRQGAHTEAFF.

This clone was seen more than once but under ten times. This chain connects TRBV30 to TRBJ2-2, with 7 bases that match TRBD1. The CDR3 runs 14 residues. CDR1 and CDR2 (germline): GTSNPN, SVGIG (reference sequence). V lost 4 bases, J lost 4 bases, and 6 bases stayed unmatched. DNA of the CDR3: TGTGCCTGGACGAGACAGGGTTTCACCGGGGAGCTGTTTTTT. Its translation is CAWTRQGFTGELFF.

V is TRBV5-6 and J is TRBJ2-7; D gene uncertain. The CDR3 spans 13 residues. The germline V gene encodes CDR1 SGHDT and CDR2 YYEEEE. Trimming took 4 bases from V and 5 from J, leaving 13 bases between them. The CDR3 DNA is TGTGCCAGCAGCCGAGGTGGGCCAAACGAGCAGTACTTC. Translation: CASSRGGPNEQYF.

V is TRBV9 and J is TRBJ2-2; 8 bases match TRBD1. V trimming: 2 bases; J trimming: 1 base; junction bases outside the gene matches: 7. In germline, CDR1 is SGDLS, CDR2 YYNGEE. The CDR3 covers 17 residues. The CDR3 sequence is CASSVVSGTGNTGELFF. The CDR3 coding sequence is TGTGCCAGCAGCGTCGTCTCCGGGACAGGGAACACCGGGGAGCTGTTTTTT.

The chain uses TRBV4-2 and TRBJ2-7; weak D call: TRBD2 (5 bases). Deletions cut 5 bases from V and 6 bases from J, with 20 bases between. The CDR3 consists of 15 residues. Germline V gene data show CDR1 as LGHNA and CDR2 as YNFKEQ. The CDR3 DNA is TGTGCCAGCAGCGAAGCTCTCGCGGGTTCCCGCGAGCAGTACTTC. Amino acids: CASSEALAGSREQYF.

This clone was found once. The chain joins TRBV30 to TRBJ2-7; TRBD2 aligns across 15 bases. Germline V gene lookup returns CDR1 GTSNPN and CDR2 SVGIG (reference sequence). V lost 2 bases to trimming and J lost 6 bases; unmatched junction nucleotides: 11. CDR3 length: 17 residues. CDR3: CAWSKIGTSGRRGEQYF. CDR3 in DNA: TGTGCCTGGAGTAAAATCGGGACTAGCGGGAGGCGAGGCGAGCAGTACTTC.

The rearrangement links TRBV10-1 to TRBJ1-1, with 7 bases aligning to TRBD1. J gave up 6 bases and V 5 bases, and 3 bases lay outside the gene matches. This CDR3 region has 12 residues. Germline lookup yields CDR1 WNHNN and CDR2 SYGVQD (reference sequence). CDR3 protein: CASSSGTAEAFF. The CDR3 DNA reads TGCGCCAGCAGTTCGGGGACAGCTGAAGCTTTCTTT.

CDR3 bases: TGTGCCAGCAGAAACAGGGTGGGAGAGACCCAGTACTTC. It is translated as CASRNRVGETQYF. This chain connects TRBV2 to TRBJ2-5, with TRBD1 as a possible D gene (6 bases). V was shortened by 6 bases and J by 4 bases, with 12 bases between the two germline ends. Germline CDR1 reads SNHLY; CDR2 reads FYNNEI. The CDR3 contains 13 residues.